Presented here are 8 T cell receptor beta chains from one specimen sequenced in a study of beta chain features in type 1 diabetes. Every bit of the isolated RNA underwent reverse transcription, so sequencing read expressed TCRB transcripts. TCRdb's table, derived via immunoSEQ multiplex PCR, lists solely in-frame clones and lacks some. The table records approximately 150,000 clones, about 13% of them present only once. Study-wide results and limits: Shortening that was moderate but significant affected the TCRB CDR3s of Type 1 diabetes patients in all four CD4+ subsets.

Their antigens are not known. Material for sequencing was central memory CD4+ T cells from blood. Source of these receptors: a man aged 18-30 years with type 1 diabetes.

The rearrangement links TRBV28 to TRBJ1-5; a weak D match, TRBD1 (5 bases). Trimming took 6 bases from V and 5 from J, leaving 14 bases between them. CDR3 length: 14 amino acids. Looked up from germline, CDR1 is MDHEN and CDR2 is SYDVKM. The CDR3 sequence is CASSGHQEDQPQHF. Here the CDR3 DNA reads TGTGCCAGCAGCGGACACCAGGAGGATCAGCCCCAGCATTTT.

This clone was seen more than once but under ten times. This chain uses TRBV11-3 with TRBJ2-3, with D hard to call. V dropped 3 bases and J dropped 6 bases, with 13 bases sitting between them. CDR3 length: 14 amino acids. Germline V gene data show CDR1 as SGHNT and CDR2 as YENEEA. Written as DNA, the CDR3 is TGTGCCAGCAGCTTCGGGCTTCTGGGGGATACGCAGTATTTT. Its protein product is CASSFGLLGDTQYF.

This clone was detected only a few times. The chain couples TRBV9 to TRBJ1-6, with 10 bases lining up with TRBD1. J gave up 10 bases and V 3 bases, and 7 bases lay outside the gene matches. Germline values: CDR1 SGDLS, CDR2 YYNGEE. The CDR3 sequence is 15 residues long. For the CDR3, the DNA is TGTGCCAGCAGCGCCTCCGGGACAGGGGACTCACCCCTCCACTTT. The encoded protein is CASSASGTGDSPLHF.

In its sample, this clone was seen a few times. The rearrangement links TRBV2 to TRBJ2-1; 10 nucleotides line up with TRBD2. Germline CDR1 reads SNHLY; CDR2 reads FYNNEI. V was clipped by 8 bases and J by 9 bases; unmatched bases: 13. This CDR3 spans 15 amino acids. The CDR3, as DNA: TGTGCCAGCCAGCCGGGTAGCGGGGGGCGAGGTGAGCAGTTCTTC. This encodes CASQPGSGGRGEQFF. Supplemented by reference TRBV2 and TRBJ2-1, the full variable domain reads EPEVTQTPSHQVTQMGQEVILRCVPISNHLYFYWYRQILGQKVEFLVSFYNNEISEKSEIFDDQFSVERPDGSNFTLKIRSTKLEDSAMYFCASQPGSGGRGEQFFGPGTRLTVL.

The V call is TRBV6-6, the J call TRBJ2-1, with 7 bases matching TRBD2. CDR1 MNHNY and CDR2 SVGAGI come from the germline V gene (reference sequence). With 4 bases clipped from V and 6 bases from J, the junction kept 9 bases outside the gene matches. The CDR3 extends over 15 amino acids. The DNA of the CDR3 is TGTGCCAGCAGTTCGTCGGGAGGTCGTTCCAATGAGCAGTTCTTC. It codes for CASSSSGGRSNEQFF.

The table lists this clone with a few counts. V and J are TRBV2 and TRBJ2-7, with 7 bases aligning to TRBD2. The V gene end was trimmed by 2 bases and the J gene end by 5 bases; junction bases not matched to a gene: 9. Germline V gene lookup returns CDR1 SNHLY and CDR2 FYNNEI. This CDR3 is 15 amino acids long. The CDR3 sequence is CASSEWASGSDEQYF. The CDR3 nucleotides read TGTGCCAGCAGTGAATGGGCTAGCGGCTCGGACGAGCAGTACTTC.

Concerning this clone: At one boundary the junction diverges from the germline segment, which might be a read error. The rearrangement uses TRBV7-7 and TRBJ2-5, with TRBD2 matching over 7 bases. The CDR3 sequence is 14 residues long. Looked up from germline, CDR1 is SSHAT and CDR2 is FNYEAQ (reference sequence). Here the CDR3 reads CASSLAGTQETQYF. As DNA, the CDR3 is TGTGCTAGCAGCTTAGCGGGTACTCAAGAGACCCAGTACTTC. The variable domain in full, with the rest retrieved from reference TRBV7-7 and TRBJ2-5, is GAGVSQSPRYKVTKRGQDVTLRCDPISSHATLYWYQQALGQGPEFLTYFNYEAQPDKSGLPSDRFSAERPEGSISTLTIQRTEQRDSAMYRCASSLAGTQETQYFGPGTRLLVL.

The table lists this clone with a few counts. The V and J genes are TRBV7-3 and TRBJ1-5; no clear D. CDR3 length equals 15 residues. The V and J ends lost 5 bases and 5 bases respectively, with 16 bases between them. Germline V gene sequence: CDR1 SGHTA, CDR2 FQGTGA. DNA for the CDR3: TGTGCCAGCAGCCCTGGACCCGGACGGGATCAGCCCCAGCATTTT. This gives the protein CASSPGPGRDQPQHF.